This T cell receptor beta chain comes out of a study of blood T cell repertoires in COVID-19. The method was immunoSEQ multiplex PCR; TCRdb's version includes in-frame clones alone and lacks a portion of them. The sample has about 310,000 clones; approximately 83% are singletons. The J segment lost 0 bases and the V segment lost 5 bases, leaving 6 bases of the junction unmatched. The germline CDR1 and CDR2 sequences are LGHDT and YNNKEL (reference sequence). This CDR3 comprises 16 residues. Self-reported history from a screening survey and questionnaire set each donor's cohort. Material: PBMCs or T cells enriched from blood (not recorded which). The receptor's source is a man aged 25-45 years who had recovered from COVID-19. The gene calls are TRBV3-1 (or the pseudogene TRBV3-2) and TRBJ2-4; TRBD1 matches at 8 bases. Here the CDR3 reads CASSTRTGTAKNIQYF. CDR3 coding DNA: TGTGCCAGCAGCACCAGGACAGGGACAGCCAAAAACATTCAGTACTTC.